Following are 20 T cell receptor beta chains from one sample sequenced in a study of memory CD4+ T cells and cytomegalovirus serostatus. The repertoire was sequenced with immunoSEQ multiplex PCR; TCRdb's copy has only in-frame clones and lacks some. The table includes about 92,000 clones, under 90% detected once. The sort gate was single viable CD3+CD4+CD8-CD45RO+ cells for memory CD4+ T cells. The specimen was memory CD4+ T cells from blood. These receptor sequences come from an adult in good health and CMV-seropositive.

The rearrangement joins TRBV2 to TRBJ2-2, with D unresolved. Trimming pared 7 bases from V and 2 bases from J, leaving 8 bases between. CDR3 length: 13 amino acids. Germline CDR1 and CDR2: SNHLY and FYNNEI. This chain's CDR3 is CASNGFNTGELFF. CDR3 sequence (DNA): TGTGCCAGCAATGGATTTAACACCGGGGAGCTGTTTTTT.

The J gene is TRBJ2-2, the V gene TRBV19; 9 bases fit TRBD1. The CDR3 spans 16 residues. Trimming at V came to 4 bases and at J to 1 base, leaving 4 bases not matched to a gene. Germline V lookup: CDR1 LNHDA, CDR2 SQIVND (reference sequence). CDR3 nucleotides: TGTGCCAGTAGTAAAAACAGGGGGCTGAACACCGGGGAGCTGTTTTTT. This sequence encodes CASSKNRGLNTGELFF.

This clone has a single count. The J gene is TRBJ1-2, the V gene TRBV9; 10 nucleotides agree with TRBD1. J lost 7 bases, V lost 4 bases, and 10 bases had no gene match. Germline CDR1 is SGDLS and CDR2 is YYNGEE. The CDR3 length is 15 residues. The CDR3 here is CASSPPGQGWGGYTF. The DNA of the CDR3 is TGTGCCAGCAGCCCTCCGGGACAGGGGTGGGGTGGCTACACCTTC.

This clone was recorded only once. This chain joins TRBV10-3 and TRBJ1-2; D is perhaps TRBD1 (6 bases). The CDR3 is 13 residues long. V lost 8 bases, J lost 0 bases, and 10 bases lay in between. Germline values: CDR1 ENHRY, CDR2 SYGVKD. CDR3 in amino acids: CAIGDNPNYGYTF. In DNA, the CDR3 is TGTGCCATCGGGGACAATCCTAACTATGGCTACACCTTC.

The chain links TRBV5-4 to TRBJ2-2; D ambiguous. In germline, CDR1 is SGHNT, CDR2 YYREEE (reference sequence). The CDR3 consists of 19 residues. V dropped 4 bases and J dropped 2 bases, with 24 bases sitting between them. CDR3 sequence reads: CASSPTQNGPLSNTGELFF. The CDR3 DNA sequence: TGTGCCAGCAGCCCTACACAAAACGGACCGTTGTCTAACACCGGGGAGCTGTTTTTT.

The chain recombines TRBV28 with TRBJ2-3, with D possibly matching TRBD1 (6 bases). Germline CDR1 and CDR2: MDHEN and SYDVKM. Trimming left V 7 bases short and J 0 bases short, with 17 bases between. The CDR3 consists of 16 residues. CDR3: CASIGGETSSTDTQYF. CDR3 nucleotides: TGTGCCAGCATAGGGGGAGAGACTTCTAGCACAGATACGCAGTATTTT.

The gene calls are TRBV7-9 and TRBJ1-1; D is unclear. With 5 bases removed from V and 1 base from J, the gap between germline ends came to 11 bases. CDR1 is SEHNR and CDR2 is FQNEAQ in the germline V gene (reference sequence). The CDR3 consists of 14 residues. In DNA, the CDR3 is TGTGCCAGCAGCCCTTTTCTTGGGAACACTGAAGCTTTCTTT. Protein product: CASSPFLGNTEAFF.

The chain couples TRBV4-3 to TRBJ2-1; weak D call: TRBD1 (6 bases). CDR3 length: 15 amino acids. V gave up 4 bases and J gave up 1 base, with 11 bases separating them. CDR1 is LGHNA, CDR2 YSLEER, per germline. CDR3 sequence (DNA): TGCGCCAGCAGCCCAGGGCAGGGGTCCTACAATGAGCAGTTCTTC. It encodes CASSPGQGSYNEQFF.

The V and J genes are TRBV7-2 and TRBJ2-2, with TRBD2 matching over 7 bases. V gave up 2 bases and J gave up 2 bases; unmatched junction bases: 2. The CDR3 covers 15 residues. The germline gives CDR1 SGHTA, CDR2 FQGNSA. CDR3 amino acids: CASSLWGGNTGELFF. The CDR3, as DNA: TGTGCCAGCAGCTTATGGGGGGGTAACACCGGGGAGCTGTTTTTT.

This clone was counted only a few times. The chain recombines TRBV19 with TRBJ1-3; D is unresolved. V shed 2 bases and J shed 0 bases, with 2 bases lying between them. The CDR3 extends over 13 amino acids. Germline V gives CDR1 LNHDA, CDR2 SQIVND (reference sequence). The CDR3 region has the DNA TGTGCCAGTAGTATAACCTCTGGAAACACCATATATTTT. This translates into CASSITSGNTIYF. The whole variable domain, remainder taken from reference TRBV19 and TRBJ1-3, is DGGITQSPKYLFRKEGQNVTLSCEQNLNHDAMYWYRQDPGQGLRLIYYSQIVNDFQKGDIAEGYSVSREKKESFPLTVTSAQKNPTAFYLCASSITSGNTIYFGEGSWLTVV.

This clone appeared a few times. V and J are TRBV5-4 and TRBJ1-1, with 7 bases that match TRBD1. In germline, CDR1 is SGHNT, CDR2 YYREEE (reference sequence). V lost 4 bases to trimming and J lost 5 bases; unmatched junction nucleotides: 14. CDR3 size: 16 residues. CDR3 DNA: TGTGCCAGCAGCCCAACCCGACAGGGCGGGAGAACTGAAGCTTTCTTT. It encodes CASSPTRQGGRTEAFF.

The J gene is TRBJ2-7, the V gene TRBV14, with D possibly TRBD2 on 5 matching bases. CDR1 and CDR2 (germline): SGHDN, FVKESK. The V end lost 2 bases, the J end lost 6 bases, and 11 bases lay between the germline ends. This CDR3 has 13 residues. CDR3 nucleotides: TGTGCCAGCAGCCAAAATGTCCGGGGCGAGCAGTACTTC. Translation gives CASSQNVRGEQYF. The entire variable domain, with the rest obtained from reference TRBV14 and TRBJ2-7, is as follows: EAGVTQFPSHSVIEKGQTVTLRCDPISGHDNLYWYRRVMGKEIKFLLHFVKESKQDESGMPNNRFLAERTGGTYSTLKVQPAELEDSGVYFCASSQNVRGEQYFGPGTRLTVT.

The chain joins TRBV4-2 to TRBJ2-5, with 10 bases fitting TRBD1. The ends lost 6 bases at V and 4 bases at J; junction bases unmatched: 8. Germline lookup yields CDR1 LGHNA and CDR2 YNFKEQ. This CDR3 is 15 amino acids long. In DNA, the CDR3 is TGTGCCAGCAGTAGGGGGACAGGGGATATAGAGACCCAGTACTTC. This encodes CASSRGTGDIETQYF.

The rearrangement uses TRBV19 and TRBJ2-1, with D uncertain. The V gene's germline CDR1 is LNHDA and CDR2 SQIVND (reference sequence). V gave up 4 bases and J gave up 5 bases, with 12 bases separating them. The CDR3 covers 14 residues. CDR3 in amino acids: CASSTNGENNEQFF. CDR3 in DNA: TGTGCCAGTAGTACCAATGGAGAGAACAATGAGCAGTTCTTC.

V usage is TRBV2 and J usage is TRBJ2-2, with 8 bases lining up with TRBD2. Germline-derived CDR1 and CDR2 are SNHLY and FYNNEI. The V gene end was trimmed by 2 bases and the J gene end by 4 bases; junction bases not matched to a gene: 3. This CDR3 comprises 15 residues. The CDR3 reads CASSELAGGTGELFF. As DNA, the CDR3 is TGTGCCAGCAGTGAACTAGCGGGTGGCACCGGGGAGCTGTTTTTT. Filled out from reference TRBV2 and TRBJ2-2, the complete variable domain reads EPEVTQTPSHQVTQMGQEVILRCVPISNHLYFYWYRQILGQKVEFLVSFYNNEISEKSEIFDDQFSVERPDGSNFTLKIRSTKLEDSAMYFCASSELAGGTGELFFGEGSRLTVL.

CDR3 sequence: CASSSRLELFF. The CDR3 coding sequence is TGTGCCAGCAGCTCCCGCCTGGAGCTGTTTTTT. The chain recombines TRBV7-2 with TRBJ2-2; D remains unclear. Germline values: CDR1 SGHTA, CDR2 FQGNSA. V was cut by 4 bases and J by 10 bases, with 7 bases left in between. CDR3 length: 11 amino acids.

This clone was detected only a few times. V is TRBV5-4 and J is TRBJ1-2; D is perhaps TRBD1 (6 bases). This CDR3 comprises 13 residues. Trimming removed 6 bases from V and 8 bases from J, with 17 bases in between. The germline CDR1 and CDR2 sequences are SGHNT and YYREEE (reference sequence). CDR3 loop: CASTWDNYRGYTF. The CDR3 nucleotides are TGTGCCAGCACCTGGGACAACTACCGCGGCTACACCTTC.

V gene TRBV13 combines with J gene TRBJ1-1; a possible D gene is TRBD1 (6 bases). V was pared by 1 base and J by 0 bases, with 15 bases between. This CDR3 has 17 residues. Per germline, CDR1 PRHDT and CDR2 FYEKMQ (reference sequence). CDR3: CASSLESRGHLNTEAFF. CDR3 nucleotide sequence: TGTGCCAGCAGCTTAGAGAGCAGGGGCCACCTGAACACTGAAGCTTTCTTT.

This clone came up a few times. This sequence joins TRBV5-1 and TRBJ1-5; D is unclear. CDR1 is SGHRS and CDR2 is YFSETQ in the germline V gene. Trimming removed 3 bases at V and 3 bases at J, with 7 bases between. The CDR3 runs 13 residues. The CDR3 DNA reads TGCGCCAGCAGCTCAGAACCCAATCAGCCCCAGCATTTT. Translated: CASSSEPNQPQHF. Looking up the rest from reference TRBV5-1 and TRBJ1-5 gives the full variable domain: KAGVTQTPRYLIKTRGQQVTLSCSPISGHRSVSWYQQTPGQGLQFLFEYFSETQRNKGNFPGRFSGRQFSNSRSEMNVSTLELGDSALYLCASSSEPNQPQHFGDGTRLSIL.

The V gene is TRBV19, the J gene TRBJ2-3; TRBD2 agrees at 7 bases. The CDR3 is 14 residues long. After removal of 7 bases from V and 4 bases from J, the junction contained 8 bases not matched to a gene. Germline V gives CDR1 LNHDA, CDR2 SQIVND (reference sequence). The CDR3 region has the DNA TGTGCCAGTAAGGTACTAGCGAGCGCAGATACGCAGTATTTT. This encodes CASKVLASADTQYF. The full variable domain, completed using reference TRBV19 and TRBJ2-3, is DGGITQSPKYLFRKEGQNVTLSCEQNLNHDAMYWYRQDPGQGLRLIYYSQIVNDFQKGDIAEGYSVSREKKESFPLTVTSAQKNPTAFYLCASKVLASADTQYFGPGTRLTVL.